The sequence of this T cell receptor beta chain was determined in a study of control samples from healthy donors and cancer patients. Measured with immunoSEQ multiplex PCR; TCRdb has only the in-frame clones, and not every one. Here the sample spans some 100,000 clones, about nine tenths being singletons. Germline V gene data show CDR1 as MNHNS and CDR2 as SASEGT. V was trimmed by 2 bases and J by 0 bases, leaving 9 bases between them. This CDR3 has 15 amino acids. Material: blood. The sequence was obtained from a human donor in good health. The donor label of this sample is uncertain. This chain connects TRBV6-1 to TRBJ2-3, with D hard to call. The CDR3 here is CASSEQRTSTDTQYF. The CDR3 bases are TGTGCCAGCAGTGAACAGAGAACTAGCACAGATACGCAGTATTTT.